Below are 16 T cell receptor beta chains sequenced from a single sample in a study of OX40 agonist ivuxolimab in advanced cancers. The assay was immunoSEQ multiplex PCR, and TCRdb's table has in-frame clones only and misses some. Of tens of thousands of clones in the sample, about four fifths were seen once. The specimen was CD4+ or CD8+ T cells sorted from blood, collected in a trial of the OX40 agonist ivuxolimab. Receptor source: an adult with an advanced solid tumor such as melanoma, head and neck, liver or kidney cancer.

V usage is TRBV13 and J usage is TRBJ2-5, with 8 positions matching TRBD1. V was clipped by 5 bases and J by 3 bases; unmatched bases: 14. The germline V gene has CDR1 PRHDT and CDR2 FYEKMQ (reference sequence). The CDR3 has 17 amino acids. The DNA of the CDR3 is TGTGCCAGCAGCGCTTACCTCCGGGGACAGGAAAAAGAGACCCAGTACTTC. This codes for CASSAYLRGQEKETQYF.

The chain carries TRBV9 and TRBJ2-3; weak D call: TRBD2 (6 bases). This CDR3 comprises 15 residues. Between the trimmed V and J ends, which lost 0 bases and 3 bases, there was a span of 11 bases. Per the germline V gene, CDR1 is SGDLS and CDR2 is YYNGEE. As DNA, the CDR3 is TGTGCCAGCAGCGTAGGGGCAGGGAGGACAGATACGCAGTATTTT. This sequence encodes CASSVGAGRTDTQYF. The full variable domain, its missing parts supplied by reference TRBV9 and TRBJ2-3, is DSGVTQTPKHLITATGQRVTLRCSPRSGDLSVYWYQQSLDQGLQFLIQYYNGEERAKGNILERFSAQQFPDLHSELNLSSLELGDSALYFCASSVGAGRTDTQYFGPGTRLTVL.

The chain couples TRBV14 to TRBJ2-2, with D maybe TRBD2 (5 bases). Germline CDR1 SGHDN, CDR2 FVKESK. V gave up 5 bases and J gave up 8 bases, with 21 bases separating them. The CDR3 runs 16 residues. CDR3 bases: TGTGCCAGCAGCGAAAAAGCCCTACTAGTTCGAGGGGAGCTGTTTTTT. It encodes CASSEKALLVRGELFF.

This clone was counted a few times. The chain recombines TRBV6-5 with TRBJ2-5, with D perhaps matching TRBD1 (5 bases). CDR1 and CDR2 (germline): MNHEY, SVGAGI. The ends were cut back, 5 bases at V and 2 bases at J, with 9 bases in the middle. The CDR3 is 13 residues long. The CDR3 coding sequence is TGTGCCAGCAGTCGAGACAGACAAGAGACCCAGTACTTC. This gives the protein CASSRDRQETQYF.

J is TRBJ2-1 and V is TRBV9, with 10 bases identical to TRBD1. This CDR3 is built from 16 residues. From germline, CDR1 is SGDLS and CDR2 YYNGEE. V trimming: 0 bases; J trimming: 6 bases; junction bases outside the gene matches: 6. DNA of the CDR3: TGTGCCAGCAGCGTAGGATGGGACAGGGGTCCCAATGAGCAGTTCTTC. Its translation: CASSVGWDRGPNEQFF.

The V gene is TRBV27, the J gene TRBJ2-6, with D perhaps matching TRBD1 (5 bases). From germline, CDR1 is MNHEY and CDR2 SMNVEV (reference sequence). The CDR3 length is 18 residues. V was cut by 8 bases and J by 0 bases, with 20 bases left in between. CDR3: CASCRMTESLSGANVLTF. For the CDR3, the DNA is TGTGCCAGCTGTCGTATGACAGAATCCCTCTCTGGGGCCAACGTCCTGACTTTC. Full variable domain (missing parts from reference TRBV27 and TRBJ2-6): EAQVTQNPRYLITVTGKKLTVTCSQNMNHEYMSWYRQDPGLGLRQIYYSMNVEVTDKGDVPEGYKVSRKEKRNFPLILESPSPNQTSLYFCASCRMTESLSGANVLTFGAGSRLTVL.

This chain joins TRBV6-5 and TRBJ1-2, with TRBD1 as a possible D gene (5 bases). The ends were cut back, 10 bases at V and 4 bases at J, with 19 bases in the middle. Germline V CDR1 and CDR2: MNHEY, SVGAGI. The CDR3 runs 14 residues. CDR3 residues: CANPWRGWVYGYTF. The CDR3 DNA is TGTGCCAACCCGTGGAGGGGTTGGGTCTATGGCTACACCTTC.

The J gene is TRBJ2-1, the V gene TRBV29-1; D gene unclear. The CDR3 length is 14 residues. V was trimmed by 4 bases and J by 0 bases, leaving 10 bases between them. CDR1 and CDR2 (germline): SQVTM, ANQGSEA. As DNA, the CDR3 is TGCAGCGTTGTTAACTCTCGCTCCTACAATGAGCAGTTCTTC. Amino acid sequence: CSVVNSRSYNEQFF.

The chain has TRBV7-8 and TRBJ2-4, with D unresolved. Per germline, CDR1 SGHVS and CDR2 FQNEAQ. This CDR3 is built from 18 residues. V was cut by 0 bases and J by 5 bases, with 20 bases left in between. The CDR3 protein is CASSLARMAELPENIQYF. The CDR3 nucleotides read TGTGCCAGCAGCTTAGCGAGGATGGCGGAACTACCCGAAAACATTCAGTACTTC.

This chain joins TRBV18 and TRBJ2-7, with D perhaps assigned TRBD1 or TRBD2 (6 bases each). CDR3 length: 14 residues. Per germline, CDR1 KGHSH and CDR2 LQKENI. V lost 4 bases, J lost 2 bases, and 12 bases lay in between. This CDR3 is CASSQGGYPYEQYF. The CDR3 DNA reads as TGTGCCAGCTCACAAGGGGGGTATCCCTACGAGCAGTACTTC.

The count of this clone is one. The chain joins TRBV30 to TRBJ2-1; TRBD1 agrees at 8 bases. Germline V gene data show CDR1 as GTSNPN and CDR2 as SVGIG (reference sequence). The V gene end was trimmed by 1 base and the J gene end by 5 bases; junction bases not matched to a gene: 10. The length of the CDR3 is 16 residues. The CDR3 is CAWSGTRQGKNNEQFF. The DNA for the CDR3 is TGTGCCTGGAGTGGGACTCGACAGGGGAAGAACAATGAGCAGTTCTTC.

The chain couples TRBV5-1 to TRBJ1-1; D uncertain. The length of the CDR3 is 14 residues. V dropped 0 bases and J dropped 1 base, with 7 bases sitting between them. CDR1 and CDR2 (germline): SGHRS, YFSETQ. CDR3 in amino acids: CASSLARQNTEAFF. As DNA, the CDR3 is TGCGCCAGCAGCTTGGCGAGACAGAACACTGAAGCTTTCTTT.

The V and J genes are TRBV6-6 and TRBJ1-5, with D perhaps matching TRBD1 (6 bases). The CDR3 totals 14 residues. Germline loops: CDR1 MNHNY, CDR2 SVGAGI (reference sequence). V dropped 6 bases and J dropped 0 bases, with 9 bases sitting between them. CDR3 sequence reads: CASRDSHSNQPQHF. CDR3 nucleotide sequence: TGTGCCAGCAGGGACAGCCATAGCAATCAGCCCCAGCATTTT.

The CDR3: CASGGGSRRGYTF. The CDR3 DNA is TGTGCCAGCGGGGGGGGGAGTCGCCGTGGCTACACCTTC. The V call is TRBV6-5, the J call TRBJ1-2; TRBD1 is a possible D gene (5 bases). Looked up from germline, CDR1 is MNHEY and CDR2 is SVGAGI. The CDR3 has 13 residues. V dropped 8 bases and J dropped 7 bases, with 17 bases sitting between them.

This rearrangement joins TRBV18 to TRBJ1-2, with unresolved D. The V end lost 3 bases, the J end lost 2 bases, and 7 bases lay between the germline ends. Germline-derived CDR1 and CDR2 are KGHSH and LQKENI. The CDR3 extends over 13 amino acids. CDR3: CASSPQVNYGYTF. The CDR3 DNA sequence: TGTGCCAGCTCACCCCAGGTGAACTATGGCTACACCTTC.

The chain links TRBV11-2 to TRBJ2-1, with D hard to call. Per germline, CDR1 SGHAT and CDR2 FQNNGV. V lost 10 bases, J lost 0 bases, and 16 bases lay in between. CDR3 length: 15 amino acids. CDR3 region: CATARSTVSYNEQFF. CDR3 coding DNA: TGTGCCACCGCGAGGAGTACAGTCTCCTACAATGAGCAGTTCTTC.